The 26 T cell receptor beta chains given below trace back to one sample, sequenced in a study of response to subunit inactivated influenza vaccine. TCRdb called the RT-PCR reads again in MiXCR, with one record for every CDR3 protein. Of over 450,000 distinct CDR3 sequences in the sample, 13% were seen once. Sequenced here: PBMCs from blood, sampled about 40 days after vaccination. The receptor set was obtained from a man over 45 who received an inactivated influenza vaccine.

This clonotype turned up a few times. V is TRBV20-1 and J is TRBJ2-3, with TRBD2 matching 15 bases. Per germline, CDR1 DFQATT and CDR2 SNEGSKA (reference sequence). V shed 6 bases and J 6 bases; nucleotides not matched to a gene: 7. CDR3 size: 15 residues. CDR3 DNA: TGCAGTGCGCGGACTAGCGGGGGGGCCGGGGATACGCAGTATTTT. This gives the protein CSARTSGGAGDTQYF.

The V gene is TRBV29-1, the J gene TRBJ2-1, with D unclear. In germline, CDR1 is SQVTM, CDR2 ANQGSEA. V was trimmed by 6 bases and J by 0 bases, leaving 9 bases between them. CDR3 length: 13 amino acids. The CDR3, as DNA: TGCAGCGTGATAAAGAGCTCCTACAATGAGCAGTTCTTC. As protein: CSVIKSSYNEQFF.

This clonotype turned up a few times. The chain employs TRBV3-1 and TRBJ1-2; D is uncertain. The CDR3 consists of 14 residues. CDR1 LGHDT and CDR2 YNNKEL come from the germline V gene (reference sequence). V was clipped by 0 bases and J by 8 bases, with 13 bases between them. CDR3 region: CASSQDMSGGGYTF. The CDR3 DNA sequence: TGTGCCAGCAGCCAAGATATGAGCGGAGGGGGCTACACCTTC.

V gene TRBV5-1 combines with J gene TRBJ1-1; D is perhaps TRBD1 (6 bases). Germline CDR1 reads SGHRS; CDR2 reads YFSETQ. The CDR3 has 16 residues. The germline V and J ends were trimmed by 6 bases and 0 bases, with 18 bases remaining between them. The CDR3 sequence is CASTPGQPNLNTEAFF. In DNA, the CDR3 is TGCGCCAGCACCCCAGGACAGCCGAATTTGAACACTGAAGCTTTCTTT. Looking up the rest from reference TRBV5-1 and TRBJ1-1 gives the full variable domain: KAGVTQTPRYLIKTRGQQVTLSCSPISGHRSVSWYQQTPGQGLQFLFEYFSETQRNKGNFPGRFSGRQFSNSRSEMNVSTLELGDSALYLCASTPGQPNLNTEAFFGQGTRLTVV.

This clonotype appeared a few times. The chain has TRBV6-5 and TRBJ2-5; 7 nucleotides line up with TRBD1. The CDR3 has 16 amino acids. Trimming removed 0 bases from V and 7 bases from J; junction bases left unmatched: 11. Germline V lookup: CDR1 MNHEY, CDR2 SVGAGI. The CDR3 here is CASSYSPGGIQGTQYF. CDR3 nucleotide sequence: TGTGCCAGCAGTTACTCGCCAGGGGGTATACAGGGGACCCAGTACTTC.

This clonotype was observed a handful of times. CDR3 amino acids: CSASGYGYTF. The CDR3 region has the DNA TGCAGTGCTAGTGGATATGGCTACACCTTC. The chain links TRBV20-1 to TRBJ1-2; no definite D call. The CDR3 spans 10 residues. Trimming took off 3 bases at V and 5 bases at J, with 4 bases between the two ends. The germline V gene has CDR1 DFQATT and CDR2 SNEGSKA (reference sequence).

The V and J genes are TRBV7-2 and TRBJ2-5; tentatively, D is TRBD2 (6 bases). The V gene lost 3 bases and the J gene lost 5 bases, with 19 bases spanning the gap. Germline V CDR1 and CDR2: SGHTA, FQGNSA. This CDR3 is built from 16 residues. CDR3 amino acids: CASSFGGTLLFETQYF. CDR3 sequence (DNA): TGTGCCAGCAGCTTTGGGGGGACCCTACTCTTCGAGACCCAGTACTTC. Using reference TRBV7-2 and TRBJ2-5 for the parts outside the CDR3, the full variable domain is GAGVSQSPSNKVTEKGKDVELRCDPISGHTALYWYRQSLGQGLEFLIYFQGNSAPDKSGLPSDRFSAERTGGSVSTLTIQRTQQEDSAVYLCASSFGGTLLFETQYFGPGTRLLVL.

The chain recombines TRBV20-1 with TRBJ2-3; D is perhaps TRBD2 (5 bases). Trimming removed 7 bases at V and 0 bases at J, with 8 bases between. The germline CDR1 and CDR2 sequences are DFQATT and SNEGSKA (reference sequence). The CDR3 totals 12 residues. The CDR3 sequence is CSGWESTDTQYF. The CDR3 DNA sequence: TGCAGTGGGTGGGAGAGCACAGATACGCAGTATTTT.

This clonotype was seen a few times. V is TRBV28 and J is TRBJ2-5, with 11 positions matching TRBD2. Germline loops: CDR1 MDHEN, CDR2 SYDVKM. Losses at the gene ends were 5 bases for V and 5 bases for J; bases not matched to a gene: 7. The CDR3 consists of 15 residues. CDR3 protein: CASSPPGTSGETQYF. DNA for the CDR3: TGTGCCAGCAGTCCCCCGGGGACTAGCGGTGAGACCCAGTACTTC.

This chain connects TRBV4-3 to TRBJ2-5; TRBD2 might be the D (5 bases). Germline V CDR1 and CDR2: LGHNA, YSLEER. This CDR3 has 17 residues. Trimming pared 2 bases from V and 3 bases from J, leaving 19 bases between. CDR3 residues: CASSQNKWERRKETQYF. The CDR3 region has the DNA TGCGCCAGCAGCCAAAATAAGTGGGAGAGACGAAAAGAGACCCAGTACTTC.

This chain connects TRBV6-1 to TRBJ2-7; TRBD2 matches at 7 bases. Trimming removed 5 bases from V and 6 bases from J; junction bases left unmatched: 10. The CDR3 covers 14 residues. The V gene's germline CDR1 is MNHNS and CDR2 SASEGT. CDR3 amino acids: CASSRGGVPGEQYF. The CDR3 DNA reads TGTGCCAGCAGTCGGGGAGGGGTCCCTGGCGAGCAGTACTTC.

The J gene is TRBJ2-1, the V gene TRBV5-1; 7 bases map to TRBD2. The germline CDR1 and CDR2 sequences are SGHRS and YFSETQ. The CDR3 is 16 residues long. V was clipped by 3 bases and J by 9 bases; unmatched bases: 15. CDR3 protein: CASSSGVAAGVFEQFF. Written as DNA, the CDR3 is TGCGCCAGCAGCTCGGGGGTCGCGGCGGGAGTCTTTGAGCAGTTCTTC.

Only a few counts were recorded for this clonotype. In DNA, the CDR3 is TGTGCCAGCAGTTACCCGGACAGGGAAAAGAAGGCTTTCTTT. It specifies CASSYPDREKKAFF. The V and J genes are TRBV12-3 or TRBV12-4 and TRBJ1-1; 8 bases align to TRBD1. Losses at the gene ends were 4 bases for V and 11 bases for J; bases not matched to a gene: 12. The CDR3 contains 14 residues.

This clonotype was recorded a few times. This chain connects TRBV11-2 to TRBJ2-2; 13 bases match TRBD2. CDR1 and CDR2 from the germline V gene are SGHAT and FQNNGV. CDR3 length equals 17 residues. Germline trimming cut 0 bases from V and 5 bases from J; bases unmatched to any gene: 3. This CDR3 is CASSLELAGGPTGELFF. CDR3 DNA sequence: TGTGCCAGCAGCTTAGAACTAGCGGGAGGGCCGACCGGGGAGCTGTTTTTT.

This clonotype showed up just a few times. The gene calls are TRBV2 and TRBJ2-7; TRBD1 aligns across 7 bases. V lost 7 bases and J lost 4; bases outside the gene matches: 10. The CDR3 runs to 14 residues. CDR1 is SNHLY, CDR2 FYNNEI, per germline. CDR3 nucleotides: TGTGCCAGCAAGAAGACAGGGTACTTGTACGAGCAGTACTTC. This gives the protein CASKKTGYLYEQYF.

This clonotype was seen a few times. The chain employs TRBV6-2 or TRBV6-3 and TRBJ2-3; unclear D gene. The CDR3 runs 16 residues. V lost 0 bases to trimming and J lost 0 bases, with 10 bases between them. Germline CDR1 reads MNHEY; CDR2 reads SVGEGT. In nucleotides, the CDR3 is TGTGCCAGCAGTTACTCGAGGCAAAGAAGCACAGATACGCAGTATTTT. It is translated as CASSYSRQRSTDTQYF.

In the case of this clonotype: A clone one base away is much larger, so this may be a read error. The CDR3 loop reads CACSQVGAVRLLNEQFF. The CDR3 coding sequence is TGTGCCTGCAGCCAAGTTGGTGCCGTTCGGCTACTAAATGAGCAGTTCTTC. The chain couples TRBV3-1 to TRBJ2-1; D is uncertain. The CDR3 runs to 17 residues. Looked up from germline, CDR1 is LGHDT and CDR2 is YNNKEL (reference sequence).

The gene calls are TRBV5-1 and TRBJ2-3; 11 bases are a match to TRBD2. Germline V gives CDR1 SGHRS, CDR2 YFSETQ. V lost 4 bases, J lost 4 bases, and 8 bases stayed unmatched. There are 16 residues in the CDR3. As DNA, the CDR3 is TGCGCCAGCAGCGCAGGGACTAGCGGTCGCGCAGATACGCAGTATTTT. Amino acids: CASSAGTSGRADTQYF. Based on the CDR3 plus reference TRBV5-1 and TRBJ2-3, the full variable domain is KAGVTQTPRYLIKTRGQQVTLSCSPISGHRSVSWYQQTPGQGLQFLFEYFSETQRNKGNFPGRFSGRQFSNSRSEMNVSTLELGDSALYLCASSAGTSGRADTQYFGPGTRLTVL.

DNA of the CDR3: TGTGCCAGCAGCACGAGAATTAGCGGGGGGGGTTCAGATACGCAGTATTTT. This encodes CASSTRISGGGSDTQYF. The rearrangement joins TRBV5-6 to TRBJ2-3; 11 bases line up with TRBD2. The CDR3 loop spans 17 amino acids. Germline assignment: CDR1 SGHDT and CDR2 YYEEEE. The ends lost 4 bases at V and 4 bases at J; junction bases unmatched: 11. Using reference TRBV5-6 and TRBJ2-3 for the parts outside the CDR3, the full variable domain is DAGVTQSPTHLIKTRGQQVTLRCSPKSGHDTVSWYQQALGQGPQFIFQYYEEEERQRGNFPDRFSGHQFPNYSSELNVNALLLGDSALYLCASSTRISGGGSDTQYFGPGTRLTVL.

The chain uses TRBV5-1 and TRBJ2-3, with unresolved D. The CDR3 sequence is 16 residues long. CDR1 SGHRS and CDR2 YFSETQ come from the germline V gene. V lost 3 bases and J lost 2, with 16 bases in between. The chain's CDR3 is CASSSPSTHFTDTQYF. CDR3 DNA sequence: TGCGCCAGCAGCTCCCCCAGTACCCATTTCACAGATACGCAGTATTTT.

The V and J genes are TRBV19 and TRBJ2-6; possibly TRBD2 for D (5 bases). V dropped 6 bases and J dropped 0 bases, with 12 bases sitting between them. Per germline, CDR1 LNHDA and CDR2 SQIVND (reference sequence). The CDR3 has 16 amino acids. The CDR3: CASRAPGSSGANVLTF. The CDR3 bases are TGTGCCAGTAGGGCCCCGGGGAGCTCTGGGGCCAACGTCCTGACTTTC.

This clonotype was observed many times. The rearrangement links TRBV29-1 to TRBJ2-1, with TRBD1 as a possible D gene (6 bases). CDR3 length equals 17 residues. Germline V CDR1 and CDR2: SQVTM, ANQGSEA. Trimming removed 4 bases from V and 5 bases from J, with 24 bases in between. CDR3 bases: TGCAGCGTTGCAACGCGTTTAGGGCAGGGGCCTAACAATGAGCAGTTCTTC. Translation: CSVATRLGQGPNNEQFF.

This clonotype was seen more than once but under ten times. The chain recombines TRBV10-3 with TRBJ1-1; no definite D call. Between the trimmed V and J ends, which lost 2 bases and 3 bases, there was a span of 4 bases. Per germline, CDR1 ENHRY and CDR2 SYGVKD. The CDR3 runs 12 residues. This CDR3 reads CAISEPYTEAFF. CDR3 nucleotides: TGTGCCATCAGTGAGCCCTACACTGAAGCTTTCTTT.

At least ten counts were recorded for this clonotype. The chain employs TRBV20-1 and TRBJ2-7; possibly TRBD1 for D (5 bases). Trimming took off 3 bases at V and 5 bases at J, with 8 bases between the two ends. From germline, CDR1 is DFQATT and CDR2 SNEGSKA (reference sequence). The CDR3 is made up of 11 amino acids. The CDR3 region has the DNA TGCAGTGCTAGCCAGGGCCACGAGCAGTACTTC. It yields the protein CSASQGHEQYF.

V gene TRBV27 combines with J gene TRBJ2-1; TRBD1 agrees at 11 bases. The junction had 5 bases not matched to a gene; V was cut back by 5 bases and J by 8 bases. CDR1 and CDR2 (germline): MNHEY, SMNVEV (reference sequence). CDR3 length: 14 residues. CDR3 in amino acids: CASSIWTGGDEQFF. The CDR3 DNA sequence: TGTGCCAGCAGTATCTGGACAGGGGGCGATGAGCAGTTCTTC.

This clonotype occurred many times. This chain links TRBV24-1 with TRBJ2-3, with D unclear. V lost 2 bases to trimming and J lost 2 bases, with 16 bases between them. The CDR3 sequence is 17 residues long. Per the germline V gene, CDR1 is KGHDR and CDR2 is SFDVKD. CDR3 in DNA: TGTGCCACCAGTGATTCACGAAGGGCGTTGTACACAGATACGCAGTATTTT. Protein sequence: CATSDSRRALYTDTQYF.